The 13 T cell receptor beta chains below all came from one sample that was sequenced in a study of Graves' ophthalmopathy and Graves' hyperthyroidism. Amplifying from RNA transcripts, the study obtained TCR beta CDR3 regions. HTBI primers served in a first-round RT-PCR, which a second-round multiplex PCR followed. Using its own MiXCR run on the multiplex PCR reads, TCRdb lists one record per CDR3 protein. The table records tens of thousands of distinct CDR3 sequences, less than 55% of them present only once. The sample comprised peripheral blood. All receptors derive from an adult woman with Graves' ophthalmopathy.

The CDR3 DNA follows: TGTGCCACCAGCAGAGTACAGGGGCCGGGTGGAAACACCATATATTTT. Encoded protein: CATSRVQGPGGNTIYF. The chain carries TRBV15 and TRBJ1-3; 7 nucleotides line up with TRBD1. Germline V lookup: CDR1 LNHNV, CDR2 YYDKDF (reference sequence). The V and J ends lost 1 base and 3 bases, in that order; junction bases with no gene match: 6. This CDR3 contains 16 residues. Full variable domain (rest looked up from reference TRBV15 and TRBJ1-3): DAMVIQNPRYQVTQFGKPVTLSCSQTLNHNVMYWYQQKSSQAPKLLFHYYDKDFNNEADTPDNFQSRRPNTSFCFLDIRSPGLGDTAMYLCATSRVQGPGGNTIYFGEGSWLTVV.

Concerning this clonotype: The junction departs from the called germline gene at one end, perhaps through a read error. The J gene is TRBJ1-1, the V gene TRBV19; 8 bases are shared with TRBD1. Germline values: CDR1 LNHDA, CDR2 SQIVND (reference sequence). CDR3 size: 12 residues. The CDR3 loop reads CATRQGNTEAFF. CDR3 nucleotides: TGTGCCACCAGACAGGGGAACACTGAAGCCTTCTTT.

Turning to this clonotype: Compared with germline, one end of the junction differs, possibly owing to a read error. The rearrangement uses TRBV7-2 and TRBJ1-4, with D hard to call. Germline CDR1 and CDR2: SGHTA and FQGNSA. CDR3 length: 14 residues. CDR3 sequence reads: CASSLGKGGEKLFF. The CDR3 DNA is TGCGCCAGCAGCTTAGGAAAGGGTGGAGAAAAACTGTTTTTT.

This clonotype was counted between two and nine times. The J gene is TRBJ2-1, the V gene TRBV30, with TRBD2 matching over 9 bases. CDR3 size: 17 residues. Germline V gene sequence: CDR1 GTSNPN, CDR2 SVGIG (reference sequence). Trimming cost V 0 bases and J 5 bases; bases outside gene matches: 11. CDR3 region: CAWSVLAGSGGHNEQFF. The DNA of the CDR3 is TGTGCCTGGAGTGTACTAGCGGGTAGCGGGGGTCACAATGAGCAGTTCTTC.

The chain links TRBV9 to TRBJ2-1, with D uncertain. V gave up 2 bases and J gave up 5 bases, with 8 bases separating them. CDR1 SGDLS and CDR2 YYNGEE come from the germline V gene. The CDR3 extends over 13 amino acids. The CDR3 DNA sequence: TGTGCCAGCAGCGTGGGTGCGAACAATGAGCAGTTCTTC. It encodes CASSVGANNEQFF.

The chain links TRBV10-3 to TRBJ2-1; weak D call: TRBD2 (6 bases). CDR3 length: 11 amino acids. Germline V gene sequence: CDR1 ENHRY, CDR2 SYGVKD. V gave up 6 bases and J gave up 8 bases, with 8 bases separating them. CDR3 coding DNA: TGTGCCATCAGCGGGAGCTATGAGCAGTTCTTC. It specifies CAISGSYEQFF.

This sequence joins TRBV7-2 and TRBJ2-1; the D is unclear. Trimming stripped 5 bases from V and 10 bases from J, with 18 bases between. The CDR3 sequence is 14 residues long. Germline V gene sequence: CDR1 SGHTA, CDR2 FQGNSA. DNA for the CDR3: TGTGCCAGCAGCGACCCGTCTGGAGTCCCGGAGCAGTTCTTC. Amino acid sequence: CASSDPSGVPEQFF.

This clonotype was observed a handful of times. The CDR3 DNA reads as TGTGCCAGCAGTTCGGGTTCCCGGGATGAGCAGTTCTTC. This translates into CASSSGSRDEQFF. The V call is TRBV6-4, the J call TRBJ2-1, with D uncertain. V was clipped by 5 bases and J by 8 bases, with 13 bases between them. CDR1 is MRHNA, CDR2 SNTAGT, per germline. The CDR3 is 13 residues long.

The sample holds a few counts of this clonotype. CDR3: CASSLPGTSGTRPDTGELFF. The CDR3 nucleotides read TGCGCCAGCAGCTTACCCGGGACTAGCGGCACGCGGCCCGACACCGGGGAGCTGTTTTTT. The rearrangement joins TRBV4-1 to TRBJ2-2; 11 nucleotides line up with TRBD2. The CDR3 runs 20 residues. Germline CDR1 is MGHRA and CDR2 is YSYEKL. Trimming cost V 5 bases and J 3 bases; bases outside gene matches: 17.

On this clonotype itself: The conserved phenylalanine or tryptophan normally closing the CDR3 is absent here, so this likely arose from a read error. The chain carries TRBV7-2 and TRBJ2-3; 11 bases are shared with TRBD2. Germline CDR1 and CDR2: SGHTA and FQGNSA. V gave up 11 bases and J gave up 3 bases; unmatched junction bases: 7. CDR3 length: 14 residues. The CDR3 DNA sequence: TGTGCCGCTTCGGGACTAGCGGAGACAGATACGCAGTATTCT. Its translation is CAASGLAETDTQYS.

This clonotype has at least ten counts. The gene calls are TRBV20-1 and TRBJ1-5; D is possibly TRBD1 (5 bases). The CDR3 has 14 residues. With 3 bases removed from V and 1 base from J, the gap between germline ends came to 10 bases. The germline V gene encodes CDR1 DFQATT and CDR2 SNEGSKA (reference sequence). For the CDR3, the DNA is TGCAGTGCTAGGGTAGGGGTCAGCAATCAGCCCCAGCATTTT. Amino acid sequence: CSARVGVSNQPQHF.

In its sample, this clonotype was seen many times. V gene TRBV9 combines with J gene TRBJ2-1; D gene ambiguous. The V gene's germline CDR1 is SGDLS and CDR2 YYNGEE. This CDR3 is 15 amino acids long. V lost 0 bases and J 6 bases, leaving 13 bases between the germline ends. CDR3 amino acids: CASSVARAPANEQFF. The CDR3 region has the DNA TGTGCCAGCAGCGTAGCTCGGGCCCCGGCCAATGAGCAGTTCTTC.

This clonotype counts as medium-sized. The chain is built from TRBV10-3 and TRBJ1-1; the D is unclear. CDR3 length: 13 amino acids. In germline, CDR1 is ENHRY, CDR2 SYGVKD. The germline V and J ends were trimmed by 4 bases and 1 base, with 7 bases remaining between them. In nucleotides, the CDR3 is TGTGCCATCAGTGTTTCCGAGAACACTGAAGCTTTCTTT. Translated, it gives CAISVSENTEAFF.